This T cell receptor beta chain was observed in a study of shared T cell receptors in the human thymus. TCRdb keeps only in-frame clones here, not all; method: immunoSEQ multiplex PCR. The data hold about 540,000 clones, with roughly 74% observed a single time. Per the germline V gene, CDR1 is MDHEN and CDR2 is SYDVKM. The CDR3 sequence is 18 residues long. Trimming cost V 0 bases and J 1 base, with 17 bases left between them. These data were also reused for a study on human thymus T cells. This second study says: Resections from corrective heart surgery provided thymus tissue.

The sequence was collected from a boy under three years old with a congenital heart defect. The chain couples TRBV28 to TRBJ2-3; TRBD2 might be the D (6 bases). Sequencing used thymocytes. DNA for the CDR3: TGTGCCAGCAGTTTATGCCTGATCGGGGACTCCTGCACAGATACGCAGTATTTT. Amino acid sequence: CASSLCLIGDSCTDTQYF.